This is a list of T cell receptor beta chains from one sample in a study of beta chain features in type 1 diabetes. Libraries were prepared by immunoSEQ multiplex PCR; TCRdb keeps only in-frame clonotypes and omits some of them. Seen here are some 900,000 clones, around a sixth observed once, and the top ten hold 0.023%. Source material: naive CD4+ T cells from blood. These receptor sequences come from a woman aged 18-29 years in good health. CDR3s leave out the opening cysteine and the closing phenylalanine or tryptophan.

J gene | V gene | CDR3 protein
TRBJ1-2 | TRBV20-1 | SVSRHDGYT
TRBJ2-3 | TRBV23-1 | ASSPRTGCLDTQY
TRBJ1-1 | TRBV28 | ASTLGRDRGMNTEAF
TRBJ2-7 | TRBV5-1 | ASSWALGGYEQY
TRBJ1-1 | TRBV2 | ASSDLENTEAF
TRBJ1-4 | TRBV6-6 | ASSWGLLDEKLF
TRBJ2-7 | TRBV11-2 | ASTRWADPYEQY
TRBJ2-3 | TRBV27 | ASSHKIADTQY
TRBJ2-6 | TRBV7-2 | ASSSQVSSGANVLT
TRBJ2-1 | TRBV5-1 | ASSSKTSWVYNEQF
TRBJ2-6 | TRBV7-2 | ASSLVLWANVLT
TRBJ1-5 | TRBV2 | ASRASENQPQH
TRBJ2-5 | TRBV7-7 | ASSSQFQETQY
TRBJ2-7 | TRBV11-1 | ASSLLLAGNEQY
TRBJ2-3 | TRBV4-3 | ASSQAPGLSTDTQY
TRBJ2-1 | TRBV7-3 | ASSRGQGYNEQF
TRBJ2-4 | TRBV19 | ATSKGAVAKNIQY
TRBJ2-3 | TRBV9 | ASSGGSSTDTQY
TRBJ2-5 | TRBV5-4 | ASSLVQETQY
TRBJ2-1 | TRBV7-8 | ASSFGAFLF
TRBJ2-1 | TRBV2 | ASRVGSSYNEQF
TRBJ1-5 | TRBV28 | ASSLIRDRVYQPQH
TRBJ2-5 | TRBV4-3 | ASSQGVNGRGMAETQY
TRBJ1-1 | TRBV29-1 | SVVGGDTEAF
TRBJ2-4 | TRBV7-2 | ASSLGPSRNIQY
TRBJ2-3 | TRBV11-2 | ASSFRGGDTQY
TRBJ1-5 | TRBV6-5 | ASSYSRGDQPQH
TRBJ2-7 | TRBV28 | ASSPGTGGAYEQY
TRBJ2-5 | TRBV18 | ASSPGPGQETQY
TRBJ1-3 | TRBV9 | ASSIEQGGSGNTIY
TRBJ2-5 | TRBV10-3 | AISEGLASQETQY
TRBJ1-1 | TRBV7-2 | ASSLGRVEAF
TRBJ1-1 | TRBV29-1 | SAGETEAF
TRBJ2-7 | TRBV7-9 | ASSLGQASFSIYEQY
TRBJ2-3 | TRBV29-1 | SVSSGGGDTQY
TRBJ2-7 | TRBV6-6 | ASSRTPESYEQY
TRBJ2-3 | TRBV27 | ASSTTGGWGTDTQY
TRBJ1-5 | TRBV4-2 | ASSQDPLPNQPQH
TRBJ1-1 | TRBV28 | ASSLRDRDTEAF
TRBJ2-1 | TRBV27 | ASTKGWSSYNEQF
TRBJ2-4 | TRBV7-3 | ASSPRDSPGRSIQY
TRBJ1-1 | TRBV14 | ASSQINGGTEAF
TRBJ2-2 | TRBV19 | ASRRLLDTGELF
TRBJ1-1 | TRBV5-1 | ASSFSVRKNTEAF
TRBJ2-7 | TRBV5-1 | ASSFRSRAGAPSDEQY
TRBJ2-1 | TRBV19 | ASSRGRALNEQF
TRBJ2-7 | TRBV6-1 | ASSEARDRGLREQY
TRBJ1-3 | TRBV28 | ASSTPSGRGRNTIY
TRBJ2-5 | TRBV11-2 | ASSLRAGWGLRETQY
TRBJ2-1 | TRBV19 | ASRTEGAGEQF
TRBJ2-5 | TRBV5-1 | ASCRGAGPANQETQY
TRBJ2-5 | TRBV7-8 | ASSYGPKKTQY
TRBJ2-1 | TRBV12-5 | ASGLVNEQF
TRBJ1-1 | TRBV6-5 | ASSYDSLNTEAF
TRBJ2-1 | TRBV28 | ASNSPGGKQF
TRBJ1-1 | TRBV28 | ASSFMGARDTEAF
TRBJ1-4 | TRBV4-3 | ASSQAAPGHTNEKLF
TRBJ2-6 | TRBV29-1 | SVRSGALGANVLT